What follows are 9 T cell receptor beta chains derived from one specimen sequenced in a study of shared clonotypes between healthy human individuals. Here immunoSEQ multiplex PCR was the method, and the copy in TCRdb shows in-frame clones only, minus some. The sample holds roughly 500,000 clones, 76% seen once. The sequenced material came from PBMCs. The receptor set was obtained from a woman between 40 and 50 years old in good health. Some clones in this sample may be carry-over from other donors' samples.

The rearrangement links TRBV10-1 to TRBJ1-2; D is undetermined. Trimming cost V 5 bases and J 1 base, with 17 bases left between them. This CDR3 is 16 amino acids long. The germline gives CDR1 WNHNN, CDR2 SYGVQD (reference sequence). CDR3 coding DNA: TGCGCCAGCAGTTCCCACCTTCAGGCCGTTAACTATGGCTACACCTTC. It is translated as CASSSHLQAVNYGYTF.

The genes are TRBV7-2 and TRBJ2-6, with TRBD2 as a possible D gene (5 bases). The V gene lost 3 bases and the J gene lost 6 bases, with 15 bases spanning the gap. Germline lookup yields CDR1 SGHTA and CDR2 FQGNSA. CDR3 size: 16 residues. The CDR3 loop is CASSLRATQVANVLTF. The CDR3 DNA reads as TGTGCCAGCAGCTTGAGGGCCACCCAAGTGGCCAACGTCCTGACTTTC.

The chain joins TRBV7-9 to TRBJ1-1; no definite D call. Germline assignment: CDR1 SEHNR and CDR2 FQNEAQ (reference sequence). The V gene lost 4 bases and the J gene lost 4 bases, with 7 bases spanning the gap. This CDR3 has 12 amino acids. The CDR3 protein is CASSWAGTEAFF. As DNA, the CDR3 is TGTGCCAGCAGCTGGGCGGGCACTGAAGCTTTCTTT.

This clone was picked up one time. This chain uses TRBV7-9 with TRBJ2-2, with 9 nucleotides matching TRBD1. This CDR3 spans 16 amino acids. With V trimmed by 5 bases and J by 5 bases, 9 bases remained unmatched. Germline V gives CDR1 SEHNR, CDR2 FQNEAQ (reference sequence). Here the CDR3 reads CASSPWGTGKTGELFF. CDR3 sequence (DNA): TGTGCCAGCAGCCCATGGGGGACAGGGAAAACCGGGGAGCTGTTTTTT.

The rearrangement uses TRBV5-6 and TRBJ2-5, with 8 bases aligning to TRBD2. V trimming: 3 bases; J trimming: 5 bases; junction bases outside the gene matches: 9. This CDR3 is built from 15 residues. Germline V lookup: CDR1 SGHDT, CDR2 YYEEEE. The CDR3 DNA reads TGTGCCAGCAGCTCCCTGCGGGGGGTTAGGGAGACCCAGTACTTC. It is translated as CASSSLRGVRETQYF.

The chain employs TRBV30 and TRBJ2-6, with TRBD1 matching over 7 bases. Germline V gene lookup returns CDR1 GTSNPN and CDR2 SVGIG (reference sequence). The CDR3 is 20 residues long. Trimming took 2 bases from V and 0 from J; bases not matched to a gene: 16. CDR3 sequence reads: CAWSSYTGTALSSGANVLTF. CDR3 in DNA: TGTGCCTGGAGTTCTTACACCGGGACAGCTCTCAGCTCTGGGGCCAACGTCCTGACTTTC.

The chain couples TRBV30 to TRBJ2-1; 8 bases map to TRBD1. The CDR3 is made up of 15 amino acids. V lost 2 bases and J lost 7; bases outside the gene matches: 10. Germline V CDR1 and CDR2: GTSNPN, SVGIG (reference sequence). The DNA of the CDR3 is TGTGCCTGGAGTCGCGTGACAGGGGCGGGGAATGAGCAGTTCTTC. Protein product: CAWSRVTGAGNEQFF.

This CDR3 reads CASSRGTSGTYEQYF. In DNA, the CDR3 is TGCGCCAGCAGCCGGGGGACTAGCGGTACCTACGAGCAGTACTTC. This chain connects TRBV4-1 to TRBJ2-7; 11 bases are a match to TRBD2. J gave up 2 bases and V 4 bases, and 4 bases lay outside the gene matches. This CDR3 has 15 amino acids. The V gene's germline CDR1 is MGHRA and CDR2 YSYEKL.

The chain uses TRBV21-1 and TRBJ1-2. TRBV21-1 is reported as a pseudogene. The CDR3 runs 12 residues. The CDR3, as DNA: TGTGCCAGCAGCAATTGGACCGGCGGCTACACCTTC. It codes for CASSNWTGGYTF.